The clone carrying this T cell receptor (beta chain) was seen just once. The antigen is undetermined. Time point here: week 23, last vaccination. Vaccine doses each comprised 300 ug of mutant IDH1 20-mer peptide, with topical imiquimod. New astrocytomas of WHO grade 3 or 4 that were IDH1-mutant and ATRX-lost were found in the donors. The assay was immunoSEQ multiplex PCR, and TCRdb's table has in-frame clones only and misses some. The table records 25,000 to 35,000 clones, 88% of them present only once. This record comes from a study of a mutant IDH1 vaccine in newly diagnosed glioma. Study information: Vaccinations were initiated 4-6 weeks following radiotherapy alone, or were given together with temozolomide cycles. Patients arrived already treated with radiotherapy, temozolomide, or both, most having had both. Study-wide findings and caveats: Pseudoprogression appeared independent of alterations in top peripheral clonotypes.

Germline V gene lookup returns CDR1 WSHSY and CDR2 SAAADI. This CDR3 comprises 13 residues. V gave up 6 bases and J gave up 2 bases, with 10 bases separating them. The material sequenced was PBMCs, taken from a glioma patient whose treatment included an IDH1 peptide vaccine. The TCR was taken from a man in his forties with glioma. This chain links TRBV10-2 with TRBJ2-5; no definite D call. CDR3: CASRRHTQETQYF. The CDR3, as DNA: TGCGCCAGCAGAAGACATACTCAAGAGACCCAGTACTTC.